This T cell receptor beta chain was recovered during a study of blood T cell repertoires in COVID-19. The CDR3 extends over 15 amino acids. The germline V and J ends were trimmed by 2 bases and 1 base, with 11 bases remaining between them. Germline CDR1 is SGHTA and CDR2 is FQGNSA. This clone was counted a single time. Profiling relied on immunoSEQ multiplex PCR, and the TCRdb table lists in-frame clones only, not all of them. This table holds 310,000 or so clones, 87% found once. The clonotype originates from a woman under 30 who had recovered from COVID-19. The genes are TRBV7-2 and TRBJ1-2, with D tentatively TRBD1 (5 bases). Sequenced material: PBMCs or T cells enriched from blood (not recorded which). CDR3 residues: CASSLSGLSNYGYTF. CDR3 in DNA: TGTGCCAGCAGCTTATCAGGGCTAAGTAACTATGGCTACACCTTC.